The T cell receptor (beta chain) under discussion was sequenced for a study of blood T cell repertoires in COVID-19. The overall study: Whether acute or convalescent, the COVID-19 samples came from the United States, Italy and Spain. Sample material is recorded as cDNA or gDNA derived from T cells, B-cell-depleted T cells, or PBMCs.

This CDR3 has 16 residues. CDR1 and CDR2 (germline): SGDLS, YYNGEE. Losses at the gene ends were 3 bases for V and 5 bases for J; bases not matched to a gene: 10. Original processing notes: Reference gene primer amplification gave estimated nucleated cell counts. The repertoire was sequenced with immunoSEQ multiplex PCR; TCRdb's copy has only in-frame clones and lacks some. Clone size and V and J calls were adopted from that table, with D and trimming inferred from the DNA. The table lists 100,000 or so clones, 70% to 90% of them singletons, with about 6% in the top ten. The sample was peripheral blood. This receptor was taken from a woman aged 55-69 years with acute or convalescent COVID-19. The J gene is TRBJ2-3, the V gene TRBV9; 9 positions agree with TRBD2. In nucleotides, the CDR3 is TGTGCCAGCAGCGCGGGACCGGGACTAGCAGGAGATACGCAGTATTTT. Translation gives CASSAGPGLAGDTQYF.